This TCR beta chain was documented in a study of beta chain features in type 1 diabetes. The CDR3 runs 13 residues. Looked up from germline, CDR1 is SEHNR and CDR2 is FQNEAQ (reference sequence). V lost 1 base, J lost 4 bases, and 5 bases lay in between. Sorting that relied on CD45RO/CCR7/CD25/CD127/CD95/CD27 yielded CD4+ naive, central memory, regulatory and stem cell-like memory cells. General study findings and limits: TCRB CDR3 length was moderately but significantly reduced in all four CD4+ subsets of Type 1 diabetes patients. Researchers cautioned that cDNA sequencing could over-represent cells with high TCR expression.

This clone was counted between two and nine times. What it recognizes is unknown. Every bit of the isolated RNA underwent reverse transcription, so sequencing read expressed TCRB transcripts. Profiled with immunoSEQ multiplex PCR; TCRdb holds only in-frame clones, not every one. In the table there are roughly 370,000 clones, approximately 15% of which are singletons. The sample was naive CD4+ T cells from blood. The rearrangement uses TRBV7-9 and TRBJ2-1; D is ambiguous. This TCR was sampled from a man aged 30-40 years in good health. CDR3 region: CASSLGRYNEQFF. In DNA, the CDR3 is TGTGCCAGCAGCTTAGGCAGGTACAATGAGCAGTTCTTC.